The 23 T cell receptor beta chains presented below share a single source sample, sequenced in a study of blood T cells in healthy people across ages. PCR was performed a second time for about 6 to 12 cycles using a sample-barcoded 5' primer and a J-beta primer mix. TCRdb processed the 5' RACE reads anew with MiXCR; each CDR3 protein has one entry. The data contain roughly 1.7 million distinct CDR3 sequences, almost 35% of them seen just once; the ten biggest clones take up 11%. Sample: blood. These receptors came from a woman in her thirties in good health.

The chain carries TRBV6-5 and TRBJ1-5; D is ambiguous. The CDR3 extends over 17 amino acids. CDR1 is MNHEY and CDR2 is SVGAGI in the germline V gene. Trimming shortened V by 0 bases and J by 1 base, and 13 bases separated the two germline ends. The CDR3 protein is CASSYSSSPGSNQPQHF. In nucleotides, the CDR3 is TGTGCCAGCAGTTACTCTAGTTCCCCTGGCAGCAATCAGCCCCAGCATTTT.

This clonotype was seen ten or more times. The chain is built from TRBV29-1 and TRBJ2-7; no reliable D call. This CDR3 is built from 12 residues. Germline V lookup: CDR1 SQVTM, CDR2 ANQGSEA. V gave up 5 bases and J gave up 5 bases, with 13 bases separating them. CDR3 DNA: TGCAGCGTTTTGACCCACCCGAACGAGCAGTACTTC. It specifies CSVLTHPNEQYF.

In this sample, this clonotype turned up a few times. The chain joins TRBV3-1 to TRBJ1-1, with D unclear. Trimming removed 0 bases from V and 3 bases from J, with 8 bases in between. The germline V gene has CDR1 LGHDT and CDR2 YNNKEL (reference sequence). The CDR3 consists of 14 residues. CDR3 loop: CASSQDSYYTEAFF. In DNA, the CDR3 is TGTGCCAGCAGCCAAGACAGCTACTACACTGAAGCTTTCTTT.

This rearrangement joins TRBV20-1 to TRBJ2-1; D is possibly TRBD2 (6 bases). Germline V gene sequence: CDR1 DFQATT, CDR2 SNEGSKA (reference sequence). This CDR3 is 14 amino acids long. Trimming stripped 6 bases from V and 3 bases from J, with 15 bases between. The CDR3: CSAIRDSFYNEQFF. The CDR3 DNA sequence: TGCAGTGCAATCCGGGACTCTTTCTACAATGAGCAGTTCTTC.

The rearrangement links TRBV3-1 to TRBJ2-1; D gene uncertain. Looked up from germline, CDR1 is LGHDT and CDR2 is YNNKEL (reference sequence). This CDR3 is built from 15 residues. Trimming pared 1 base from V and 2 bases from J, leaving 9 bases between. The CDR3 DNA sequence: TGTGCCAGCAGCCAAGTCACGTTAACCTACAATGAGCAGTTCTTC. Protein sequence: CASSQVTLTYNEQFF.

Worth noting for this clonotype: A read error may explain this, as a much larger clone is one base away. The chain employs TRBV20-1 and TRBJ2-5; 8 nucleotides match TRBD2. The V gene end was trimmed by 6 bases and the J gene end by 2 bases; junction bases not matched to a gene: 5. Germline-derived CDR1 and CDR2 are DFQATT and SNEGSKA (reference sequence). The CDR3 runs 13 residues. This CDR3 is CSAARGGQETQYF. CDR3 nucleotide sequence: TGCAGTGCAGCCCGCGGGGGGCAAGAGACCCAGTACTTC.

In DNA, the CDR3 is TGCAGTGCTAAAGACACAGGGACCTCCTACGAGCAGTACTTC. Amino acids: CSAKDTGTSYEQYF. The chain carries TRBV20-1 and TRBJ2-7, with D maybe TRBD1 (6 bases). The germline gives CDR1 DFQATT, CDR2 SNEGSKA (reference sequence). The CDR3 extends over 14 amino acids. Trimming cost V 4 bases and J 0 bases, with 13 bases left between them.

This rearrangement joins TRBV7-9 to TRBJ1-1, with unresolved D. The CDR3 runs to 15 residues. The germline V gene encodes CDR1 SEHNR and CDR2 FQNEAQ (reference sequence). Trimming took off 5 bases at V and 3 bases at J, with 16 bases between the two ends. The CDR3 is CASSPRTAGDTEAFF. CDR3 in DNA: TGTGCCAGCAGCCCCCGGACGGCCGGGGACACTGAAGCTTTCTTT.

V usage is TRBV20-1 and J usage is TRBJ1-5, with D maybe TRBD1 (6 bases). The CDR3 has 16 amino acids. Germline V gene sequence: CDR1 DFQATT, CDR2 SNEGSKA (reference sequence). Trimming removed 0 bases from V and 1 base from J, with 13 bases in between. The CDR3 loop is CSARDGRGLSNQPQHF. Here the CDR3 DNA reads TGCAGTGCTAGAGATGGGCGGGGGCTCAGCAATCAGCCCCAGCATTTT.

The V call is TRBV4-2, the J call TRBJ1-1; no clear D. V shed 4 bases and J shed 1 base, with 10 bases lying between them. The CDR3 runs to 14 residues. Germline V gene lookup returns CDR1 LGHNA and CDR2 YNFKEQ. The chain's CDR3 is CASSPYTANTEAFF. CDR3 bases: TGTGCCAGCAGCCCATATACAGCGAACACTGAAGCTTTCTTT.

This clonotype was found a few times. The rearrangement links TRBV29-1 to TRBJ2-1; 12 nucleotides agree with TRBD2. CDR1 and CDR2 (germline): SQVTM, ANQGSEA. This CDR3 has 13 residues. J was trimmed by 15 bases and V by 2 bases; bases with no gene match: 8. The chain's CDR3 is CSVEWLAGGWSFF. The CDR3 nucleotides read TGCAGCGTTGAATGGCTAGCGGGAGGGTGGTCGTTCTTC.

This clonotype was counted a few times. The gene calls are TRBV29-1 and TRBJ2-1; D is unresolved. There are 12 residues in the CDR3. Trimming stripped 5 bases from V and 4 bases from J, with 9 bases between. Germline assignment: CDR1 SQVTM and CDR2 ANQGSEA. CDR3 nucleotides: TGCAGCGTTAAGGGCACTTACAATGAGCAGTTCTTC. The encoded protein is CSVKGTYNEQFF.

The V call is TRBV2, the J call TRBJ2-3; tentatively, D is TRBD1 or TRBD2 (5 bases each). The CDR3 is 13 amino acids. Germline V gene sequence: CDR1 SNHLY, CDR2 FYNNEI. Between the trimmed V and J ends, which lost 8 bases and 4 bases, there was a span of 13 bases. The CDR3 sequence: CASDGTASDTQYF. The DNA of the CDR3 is TGTGCCAGCGACGGGACCGCATCAGATACGCAGTATTTT.

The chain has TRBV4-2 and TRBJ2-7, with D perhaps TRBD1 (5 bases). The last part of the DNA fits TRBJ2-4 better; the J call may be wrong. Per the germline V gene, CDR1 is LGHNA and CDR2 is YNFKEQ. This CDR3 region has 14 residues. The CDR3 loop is CASSQVSQGNIQYF. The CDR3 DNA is TGTGCCAGCAGCCAGGTTTCTCAGGGAAACATTCAGTACTTC.

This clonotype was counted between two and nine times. The chain's CDR3 is CASRSDNEQFF. The DNA for the CDR3 is TGTGCCAGCAGAAGTGACAATGAGCAGTTCTTC. The V and J genes are TRBV28 and TRBJ2-1; D gene unclear. Between the trimmed V and J ends, which lost 6 bases and 5 bases, there was a span of 5 bases. The V gene's germline CDR1 is MDHEN and CDR2 SYDVKM. This CDR3 contains 11 residues. The variable domain in full, completed from reference TRBV28 and TRBJ2-1, reads DVKVTQSSRYLVKRTGEKVFLECVQDMDHENMFWYRQDPGLGLRLIYFSYDVKMKEKGDIPEGYSVSREKKERFSLILESASTNQTSMYLCASRSDNEQFFGPGTRLTVL.

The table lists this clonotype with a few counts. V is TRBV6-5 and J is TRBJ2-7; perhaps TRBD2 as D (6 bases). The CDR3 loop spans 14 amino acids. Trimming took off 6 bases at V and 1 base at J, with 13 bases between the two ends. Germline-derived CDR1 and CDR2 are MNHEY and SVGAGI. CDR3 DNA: TGTGCCAGCAGCGTGGGGCGGGATTCCTACGAGCAGTACTTC. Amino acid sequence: CASSVGRDSYEQYF.

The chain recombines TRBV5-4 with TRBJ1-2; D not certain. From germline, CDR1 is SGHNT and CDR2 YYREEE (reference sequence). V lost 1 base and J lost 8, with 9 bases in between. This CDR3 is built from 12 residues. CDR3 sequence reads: CASSLIYGGYTF. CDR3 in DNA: TGTGCCAGCAGCTTGATTTACGGCGGCTACACCTTC.

The CDR3 DNA follows: TGCAGTGCCATCCGGGGGAAGAGCTACGAGCAGTACTTC. The encoded protein is CSAIRGKSYEQYF. V gene TRBV20-1 combines with J gene TRBJ2-4, with a weak D call TRBD2 (6 bases). The DNA end is a closer match to TRBJ2-7, so the J assignment may be wrong. Germline CDR1 reads DFQATT; CDR2 reads SNEGSKA (reference sequence). This CDR3 contains 13 residues.

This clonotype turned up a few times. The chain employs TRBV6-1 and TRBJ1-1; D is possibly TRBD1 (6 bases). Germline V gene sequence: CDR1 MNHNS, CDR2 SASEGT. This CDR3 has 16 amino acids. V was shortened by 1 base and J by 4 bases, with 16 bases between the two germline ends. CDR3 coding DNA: TGTGCCAGCAGTGAAGTCTACAGGGCCTTAATCACTGAAGCTTTCTTT. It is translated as CASSEVYRALITEAFF.

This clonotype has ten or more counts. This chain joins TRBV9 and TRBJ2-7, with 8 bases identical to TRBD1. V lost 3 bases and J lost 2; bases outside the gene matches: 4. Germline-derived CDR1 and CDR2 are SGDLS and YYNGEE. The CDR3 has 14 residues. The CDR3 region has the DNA TGTGCCAGCAGCGCCGACAGGGGAACCTACGAGCAGTACTTC. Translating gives CASSADRGTYEQYF.

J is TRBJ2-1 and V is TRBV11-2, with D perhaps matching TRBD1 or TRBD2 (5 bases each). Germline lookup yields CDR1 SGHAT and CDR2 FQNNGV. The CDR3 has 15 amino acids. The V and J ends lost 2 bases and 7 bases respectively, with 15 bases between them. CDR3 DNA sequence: TGTGCCAGCAGCTTATATTCATACGGGGCAAATGAGCAGTTCTTC. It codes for CASSLYSYGANEQFF.

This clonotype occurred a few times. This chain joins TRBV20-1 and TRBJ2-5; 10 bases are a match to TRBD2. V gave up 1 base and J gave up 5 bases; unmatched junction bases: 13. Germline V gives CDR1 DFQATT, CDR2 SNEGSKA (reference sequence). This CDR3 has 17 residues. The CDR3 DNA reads TGCAGTGCTAGAGGTATTAGCGGGAGGTTTAGGATGGAGACCCAGTACTTC. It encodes CSARGISGRFRMETQYF.

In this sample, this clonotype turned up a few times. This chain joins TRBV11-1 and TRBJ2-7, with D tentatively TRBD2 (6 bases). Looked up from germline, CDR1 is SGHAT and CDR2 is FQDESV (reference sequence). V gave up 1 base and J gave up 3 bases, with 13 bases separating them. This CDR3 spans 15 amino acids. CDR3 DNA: TGTGCCAGCAGCTTAGTCGGGACTCCGGACTACGAGCAGTACTTC. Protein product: CASSLVGTPDYEQYF.